These 32 T cell receptor beta chains share one sample of origin, sequenced in a study of T-cell reconstitution after alpha-beta-depleted transplantation in children. Using unique molecular identifiers, the investigators prepared the TCRbeta library. Each CDR3 protein gets one entry after TCRdb re-called the PCR reads with MiXCR. The table records 45,000 to 50,000 distinct CDR3 sequences, 52% of them present only once. The sample consisted of peripheral blood, taken before TCRalphabeta/CD19-depleted stem cell transplant. These receptors all come from a boy younger than two with SCID, due to receive a stem cell transplant.

The chain combines TRBV5-4 with TRBJ2-5; TRBD1 matches 8 bases. CDR1 is SGHNT, CDR2 YYREEE, per germline (reference sequence). The CDR3 runs 15 residues. The junction had 14 bases not matched to a gene; V was cut back by 4 bases and J by 9 bases. The CDR3 region has the DNA TGTGCCAGCAGCGGCGTGCGACAGGGGCGAGAAGCCCAGTACTTC. This translates into CASSGVRQGREAQYF.

The gene calls are TRBV28 and TRBJ2-6, with D unresolved. V dropped 7 bases and J dropped 4 bases, with 20 bases sitting between them. CDR1 is MDHEN and CDR2 is SYDVKM in the germline V gene. This CDR3 is 17 amino acids long. CDR3: CASIPGRTAGGANVLTF. CDR3 sequence (DNA): TGTGCCAGCATCCCCGGCCGGACGGCTGGGGGGGCCAACGTCCTGACTTTC.

The chain combines TRBV28 with TRBJ1-5, with D unresolved. The CDR3 length is 13 residues. Germline CDR1 MDHEN, CDR2 SYDVKM. Trimming left V 3 bases short and J 4 bases short, with 7 bases between. The chain's CDR3 is CASSLVANQPQHF. The DNA for the CDR3 is TGTGCCAGCAGTTTGGTAGCGAATCAGCCCCAGCATTTT.

The genes are TRBV4-3 and TRBJ2-3, with D tentatively TRBD1 (5 bases). Germline V CDR1 and CDR2: LGHNA, YSLEER. V was clipped by 5 bases and J by 3 bases, with 9 bases between them. The CDR3 length is 13 residues. CDR3 region: CASSSRQTDTQYF. In DNA, the CDR3 is TGCGCCAGCAGCTCCCGACAGACAGATACGCAGTATTTT.

The chain employs TRBV5-1 and TRBJ2-3; tentative D call: TRBD1 (6 bases). Trimming took off 4 bases at V and 5 bases at J, with 11 bases between the two ends. Germline V gene data show CDR1 as SGHRS and CDR2 as YFSETQ. The CDR3 consists of 13 residues. This CDR3 is CASSVTQGDTQYF. The CDR3 bases are TGCGCCAGCAGCGTTACACAGGGAGATACGCAGTATTTT.

This chain uses TRBV11-1 with TRBJ1-1; possible D gene TRBD1, 5 bases. The CDR3 runs 18 residues. Germline V gene data show CDR1 as SGHAT and CDR2 as FQDESV (reference sequence). Trimming left V 4 bases short and J 2 bases short, with 23 bases between. The CDR3 sequence is CASSSPGGDAPSNTEAFF. The CDR3 DNA follows: TGTGCCAGCAGCTCCCCGGGCGGGGACGCCCCTTCTAACACTGAAGCTTTCTTT.

The rearrangement joins TRBV20-1 to TRBJ2-7; D is unresolved. Germline V gives CDR1 DFQATT, CDR2 SNEGSKA (reference sequence). This CDR3 spans 11 amino acids. Deletions cut 4 bases from V and 0 bases from J, with 4 bases between. The CDR3 DNA reads TGCAGTGCTATAAGCTCCTACGAGCAGTACTTC. This encodes CSAISSYEQYF.

V usage is TRBV6-1 and J usage is TRBJ1-5; TRBD1 agrees at 9 bases. V was pared by 4 bases and J by 4 bases, with 5 bases of the junction left unmatched. CDR1 MNHNS and CDR2 SASEGT come from the germline V gene. This CDR3 is 15 amino acids long. For the CDR3, the DNA is TGTGCCAGCAGTGGCGGGACAGGGTGGAATCAGCCCCAGCATTTT. It translates to CASSGGTGWNQPQHF.

The sample holds a few counts of this clonotype. The CDR3 nucleotides are TGCAGTGCTAGAGTCCCGAATTTCGTTTCCTACGAGCAGTACTTC. Amino acids: CSARVPNFVSYEQYF. The chain recombines TRBV20-1 with TRBJ2-7, with unresolved D. Between the trimmed V and J ends, which lost 1 base and 1 base, there was a span of 14 bases. CDR3 length equals 15 residues. From germline, CDR1 is DFQATT and CDR2 SNEGSKA (reference sequence).

The chain recombines TRBV7-7 with TRBJ2-5; no reliable D call. CDR3 size: 16 residues. Trimming shortened V by 0 bases and J by 2 bases, and 13 bases separated the two germline ends. The V gene's germline CDR1 is SSHAT and CDR2 FNYEAQ (reference sequence). The CDR3 loop reads CASSLAESMGQETQYF. The DNA of the CDR3 is TGTGCCAGCAGCTTAGCGGAATCGATGGGTCAAGAGACCCAGTACTTC.

This clonotype was counted between two and nine times. The chain joins TRBV20-1 to TRBJ1-1; 8 nucleotides align to TRBD1. The CDR3 contains 11 residues. Germline V CDR1 and CDR2: DFQATT, SNEGSKA (reference sequence). The trim removed 5 bases at V and 11 bases at J, leaving 7 bases unmatched. CDR3 region: CSAQSTGAAFF. The CDR3 region has the DNA TGCAGTGCTCAATCGACAGGGGCGGCTTTCTTT.

The chain couples TRBV20-1 to TRBJ2-3; D is perhaps TRBD1 (5 bases). This CDR3 spans 16 amino acids. V lost 4 bases and J 1 base, leaving 18 bases between the germline ends. CDR1 is DFQATT, CDR2 SNEGSKA, per germline (reference sequence). CDR3 DNA sequence: TGCAGTGCTAAACGTTCCGCTGGGGCGGGCACAGATACGCAGTATTTT. It specifies CSAKRSAGAGTDTQYF.

The chain couples TRBV7-2 to TRBJ2-1; no clear D. Trimming took 3 bases from V and 2 from J, leaving 5 bases between them. Germline values: CDR1 SGHTA, CDR2 FQGNSA. This CDR3 is built from 13 residues. This chain's CDR3 is CASSFQTYNEQFF. The CDR3 DNA reads TGTGCCAGCAGCTTTCAGACCTACAATGAGCAGTTCTTC.

The genes are TRBV20-1 and TRBJ1-6; the D is unclear. The germline V gene has CDR1 DFQATT and CDR2 SNEGSKA (reference sequence). This CDR3 is built from 18 residues. With 0 bases removed from V and 0 bases from J, the gap between germline ends came to 15 bases. The CDR3 sequence: CSARDSHGLSSYNSPLHF. The CDR3 coding sequence is TGCAGTGCTAGAGATAGTCACGGCTTGAGCTCCTATAATTCACCCCTCCACTTT.

A few counts support this clonotype. The chain is built from TRBV7-8 and TRBJ2-7, with D possibly called TRBD1 or TRBD2 (6 bases each). The CDR3 spans 14 residues. V was trimmed by 0 bases and J by 2 bases, leaving 8 bases between them. In germline, CDR1 is SGHVS, CDR2 FQNEAQ. CDR3 DNA: TGTGCCAGCAGCTTAGCGGAGGGGGCCTACGAGCAGTACTTC. It is translated as CASSLAEGAYEQYF.

This chain joins TRBV20-1 and TRBJ2-2; D not certain. V lost 6 bases and J lost 0, with 11 bases in between. The CDR3 has 14 amino acids. From germline, CDR1 is DFQATT and CDR2 SNEGSKA (reference sequence). The CDR3 protein is CSAPNEANTGELFF. DNA for the CDR3: TGCAGTGCACCTAACGAAGCGAACACCGGGGAGCTGTTTTTT.

This chain uses TRBV12-3 or TRBV12-4 with TRBJ1-1; weak D call: TRBD1 (6 bases). This CDR3 has 14 residues. Trimming took off 2 bases at V and 5 bases at J, with 12 bases between the two ends. The DNA of the CDR3 is TGTGCCAGCAGTTTACCCCGGACAGCGACTGAAGCTTTCTTT. This gives the protein CASSLPRTATEAFF.

In nucleotides, the CDR3 is TGCAGCGCGGGACACTCCTACGAGCAGTACTTC. Translation gives CSAGHSYEQYF. V and J are TRBV29-1 and TRBJ2-7; TRBD1 might be the D (6 bases). The CDR3 length is 11 residues. Germline CDR1 is SQVTM and CDR2 is ANQGSEA. Trimming removed 7 bases at V and 0 bases at J, with 7 bases between.

This clonotype turned up a few times. The V call is TRBV7-2, the J call TRBJ2-1; 10 bases match TRBD2. This CDR3 has 15 amino acids. Trimming took 3 bases from V and 5 from J; bases not matched to a gene: 4. Germline V CDR1 and CDR2: SGHTA, FQGNSA. CDR3 sequence: CASSLRLAGNNEQFF. CDR3 DNA: TGTGCCAGCAGCTTGAGACTAGCGGGCAACAATGAGCAGTTCTTC. Drawing the rest from reference TRBV7-2 and TRBJ2-1, the complete variable domain is GAGVSQSPSNKVTEKGKDVELRCDPISGHTALYWYRQSLGQGLEFLIYFQGNSAPDKSGLPSDRFSAERTGGSVSTLTIQRTQQEDSAVYLCASSLRLAGNNEQFFGPGTRLTVL.

The chain recombines TRBV2 with TRBJ1-5; no clear D. V gave up 6 bases and J gave up 4 bases, with 7 bases separating them. This CDR3 is built from 12 residues. Germline V gene lookup returns CDR1 SNHLY and CDR2 FYNNEI. CDR3 bases: TGTGCCAGCAGCGAGAGTAATCAGCCCCAGCATTTT. It translates to CASSESNQPQHF. The full variable domain, in which reference TRBV2 and TRBJ1-5 provide the parts outside the CDR3, is EPEVTQTPSHQVTQMGQEVILRCVPISNHLYFYWYRQILGQKVEFLVSFYNNEISEKSEIFDDQFSVERPDGSNFTLKIRSTKLEDSAMYFCASSESNQPQHFGDGTRLSIL.

The chain joins TRBV29-1 to TRBJ2-2; D might be TRBD2 (5 bases). This CDR3 comprises 16 residues. The V end was cut by 4 bases, the J end by 4 bases, with 19 bases between. The V gene's germline CDR1 is SQVTM and CDR2 ANQGSEA. The CDR3 protein is CSVVLWEPTSTGELFF. In DNA, the CDR3 is TGCAGCGTTGTATTATGGGAGCCGACGAGCACCGGGGAGCTGTTTTTT.

The chain recombines TRBV4-3 with TRBJ1-4; 7 bases agree with TRBD1. This CDR3 contains 16 residues. Trimming removed 4 bases from V and 7 bases from J; junction bases left unmatched: 12. Germline lookup yields CDR1 LGHNA and CDR2 YSLEER. In DNA form, the CDR3 reads TGCGCCAGCAGCCGAGGGGGCCCCGGGACGGGTGAAAAACTGTTTTTT. Protein sequence: CASSRGGPGTGEKLFF.

This clonotype has a handful of counts. The genes are TRBV6-2 or TRBV6-3 and TRBJ1-5, with 9 bases that match TRBD1. Germline V lookup: CDR1 MNHEY, CDR2 SVGEGT. This CDR3 is built from 16 residues. V trimming: 6 bases; J trimming: 7 bases; junction bases outside the gene matches: 13. The CDR3 bases are TGTGCCAGCAGCACGAGTCCCACAGGGGGCGGACAGCCCCAGCATTTT. As protein: CASSTSPTGGGQPQHF.

The chain links TRBV12-3 or TRBV12-4 to TRBJ1-1; D is unclear. The length of the CDR3 is 12 residues. V lost 5 bases and J lost 11, with 15 bases in between. As DNA, the CDR3 is TGTGCCAGCAGTCGTCCCGGCAGTCCGGCTTTCTTT. It specifies CASSRPGSPAFF.

This clonotype has just a few counts. The V gene is TRBV28, the J gene TRBJ2-7; D gene ambiguous. CDR3 length: 11 amino acids. Germline-derived CDR1 and CDR2 are MDHEN and SYDVKM. V was clipped by 11 bases and J by 0 bases, with 8 bases between them. CDR3 protein: CAAHSSYEQYF. DNA of the CDR3: TGTGCCGCCCACTCCTCCTACGAGCAGTACTTC.

The chain uses TRBV6-1 and TRBJ1-1; 9 bases line up with TRBD1. Per the germline V gene, CDR1 is MNHNS and CDR2 is SASEGT. The CDR3 has 15 residues. Losses at the gene ends were 8 bases for V and 1 base for J; bases not matched to a gene: 8. The CDR3 spells CASDDRGERNTEAFF. The CDR3 DNA sequence: TGTGCCAGCGATGACAGGGGGGAGAGGAACACTGAAGCTTTCTTT.

The chain links TRBV11-2 to TRBJ2-2; 9 positions agree with TRBD2. The germline V gene encodes CDR1 SGHAT and CDR2 FQNNGV. J gave up 5 bases and V 5 bases, and 15 bases lay outside the gene matches. CDR3 size: 18 residues. CDR3 protein: CASSLKGAGGLKTGELFF. The CDR3 DNA reads TGTGCCAGCAGCCTCAAGGGGGCGGGGGGGCTCAAAACCGGGGAGCTGTTTTTT.

In its sample, this clonotype was seen many times. The V call is TRBV24-1, the J call TRBJ2-2, with D possibly called TRBD1 or TRBD2 (5 bases each). The V and J ends lost 3 bases and 7 bases respectively, with 8 bases between them. The V gene's germline CDR1 is KGHDR and CDR2 SFDVKD. This CDR3 is built from 13 residues. In DNA, the CDR3 is TGTGCCACCAGTGATGAGGGGTACGGGGAGCTGTTTTTT. It translates to CATSDEGYGELFF.

This chain connects TRBV20-1 to TRBJ1-1; 7 bases line up with TRBD1. J gave up 7 bases and V 1 base, and 12 bases lay outside the gene matches. The CDR3 covers 15 residues. In germline, CDR1 is DFQATT, CDR2 SNEGSKA (reference sequence). The CDR3 region has the DNA TGCAGTGCTAGAGCCATTAGGTCCCGACAGGGTGAAGCTTTCTTT. Protein product: CSARAIRSRQGEAFF.

The chain uses TRBV29-1 and TRBJ2-7; no clear D. The DNA end is more similar to TRBJ1-2, so the J call may be wrong. The length of the CDR3 is 12 residues. Germline assignment: CDR1 SQVTM and CDR2 ANQGSEA. As DNA, the CDR3 is TGCAGCGTCCCAGTCCTTAACTATGGCTACACCTTC. Its protein is CSVPVLNYGYTF.

The chain employs TRBV6-1 and TRBJ1-2; D call uncertain. The V end lost 6 bases, the J end lost 8 bases, and 22 bases lay between the germline ends. Germline V gene sequence: CDR1 MNHNS, CDR2 SASEGT. The CDR3 runs to 15 residues. CDR3 coding DNA: TGTGCCAGCAGCCCTTCTGGGTTTCAGAGAATAGGCTACACCTTC. Protein product: CASSPSGFQRIGYTF.

The rearrangement joins TRBV12-3 or TRBV12-4 to TRBJ2-5; no firm D call. V lost 1 base, J lost 2 bases, and 5 bases lay in between. This CDR3 spans 13 amino acids. Here the CDR3 reads CASSLGLQETQYF. The DNA for the CDR3 is TGTGCCAGCAGTTTAGGGCTGCAAGAGACCCAGTACTTC.